The sample holds many counts of the clone carrying this T cell receptor beta chain. The sample is drawn from a study of kidney transplant recipient with SARS-CoV-2 infection. This CDR3 has 12 amino acids. V dropped 4 bases and J dropped 4 bases, with 8 bases sitting between them. Germline V lookup: CDR1 GTSNPN, CDR2 SVGIG (reference sequence). MiXCR was run by TCRdb on the reads, yielding one entry per CDR3 protein. The profile covers 200,000 to 300,000 distinct CDR3 sequences, with under 35% appearing a single time and roughly 7.3% taken by the ten largest. This receptor was identified in a male patient aged 30 to 40 who had COVID-19 and was a kidney transplant recipient. Some T cells may arise from the graft donor. The sample consisted of a blood sample, taken at baseline and between days 110 and 120 from a kidney transplant recipient. The rearrangement links TRBV30 to TRBJ1-3; D remains ambiguous. CDR3 region: CAWKGLGNTIYF. CDR3 bases: TGTGCCTGGAAAGGGCTAGGAAACACCATATATTTT.